This T cell receptor beta chain appears in the sequencing data of a study of cytomegalovirus exposure and HLA in healthy donors. The PCR had 60 Vbeta and 13 Jbeta primers. Clones were read by immunoSEQ multiplex PCR, and TCRdb kept only the in-frame ones, dropping some. Here the sample spans around 150,000 clones, 60% to 80% being singletons. Regarding the study as a whole: Earlier analysis found most TCR beta V segments productive about 87% or about 30% of the time. Researchers reported in a later analysis that a missense DCLRE1C variant was tied to TCR beta V- and J-gene trimming. Accurate HLA-A and HLA-B prediction from TCR beta sequences was reported for most subjects. Roughly uniform sequencing depth across donors was assumed, possibly incorrectly.

Regarding this clone: What it binds is not known.

The germline V gene encodes CDR1 SNHLY and CDR2 FYNNEI. This CDR3 region has 15 residues. V gave up 7 bases and J gave up 3 bases; unmatched junction bases: 3. Sequencing input: PBMCs. V is TRBV2 and J is TRBJ2-2; 12 nucleotides align to TRBD2. The sequence was collected from a woman in her forties or fifties in good health and CMV-seronegative. In nucleotides, the CDR3 is TGTGCCAGCACCCGGACTAGCGGGGACACCGGGGAGCTGTTTTTT. Encoded protein: CASTRTSGDTGELFF.